This TCR beta chain was found in a study of low-dose radiotherapy and immunotherapy resistance in tumors. As to time point: after trial treatment. Treatment specified: LDRT plus nivolumab, ipilimumab, low-dose cyclophosphamide and aspirin (RACIN trial). This clonotype was seen ten or more times. The CDR3 sequence is 15 residues long. TRAV- and TRBV-specific primers, spanning alpha and beta chains, primed first-strand cDNA. Amplification, which lasted 20 PCR cycles, used a constant-region primer and V-primer adapter to amplify TCRs. TCRdb redid the calling of the reads with MiXCR, one entry per CDR3 protein. The table lists more than 90,000 distinct CDR3 sequences, more than 20% of them singletons.

The chain recombines TRBV21-1 with TRBJ2-7. TRBV21-1 is classified as a pseudogene. The material was PBMCs, obtained after low-dose radiotherapy plus immunotherapy. The receptor's source is a male donor with prostate cancer. DNA for the CDR3: TGTGCCAGCACTCTATACGTGTTGACTGCTTACGAGCAGTACTTC. Translated, it gives CASTLYVLTAYEQYF.